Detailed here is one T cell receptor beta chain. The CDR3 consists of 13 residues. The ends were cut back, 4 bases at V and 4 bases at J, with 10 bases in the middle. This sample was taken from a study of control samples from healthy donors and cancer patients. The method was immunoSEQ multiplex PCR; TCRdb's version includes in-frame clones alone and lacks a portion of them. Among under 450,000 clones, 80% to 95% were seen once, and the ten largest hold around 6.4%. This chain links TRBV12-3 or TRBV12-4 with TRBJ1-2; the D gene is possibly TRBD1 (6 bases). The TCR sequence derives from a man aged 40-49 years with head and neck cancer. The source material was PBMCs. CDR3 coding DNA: TGTGCCAGCAGTTCAGACAGGAGCTATGGCTACACCTTC. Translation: CASSSDRSYGYTF.